This record looks at one T cell receptor beta chain sequence and its context. The data were obtained in a study of blood T cell repertoires in COVID-19. About the study: Some COVID-19 samples were acute and others convalescent; all came from the United States, Italy and Spain. Sample material is recorded as cDNA or gDNA derived from T cells, B-cell-depleted T cells, or PBMCs.

Original handling: How many nucleated cells were present was estimated from reference gene primer amplification. Clones were sequenced by immunoSEQ multiplex PCR, and TCRdb holds only the in-frame ones, with some missing. Clonal size and the V and J genes are those of that table, whereas D and trimming came from the DNA. The sample lists a few hundred thousand clones; 86% were seen once. The V gene's germline CDR1 is MDHEN and CDR2 SYDVKM. Unmatched junction bases numbered 10, after V lost 5 bases and J lost 7 bases. The CDR3 has 15 residues. The TCR was taken from a man older than 75 with acute or convalescent COVID-19. The J gene is TRBJ1-5, the V gene TRBV28; 8 bases are shared with TRBD1. Sequencing was done on a sample of peripheral blood. CDR3 in DNA: TGTGCCAGCAGTCCACGTACAGGGGGAGGACAGCCCCAGCATTTT. The encoded protein is CASSPRTGGGQPQHF.